One and the same sample provided the 15 T cell receptor beta chains below, sequenced in a study of response to subunit inactivated influenza vaccine. In TCRdb, the RT-PCR reads were re-called with MiXCR into one record per CDR3 protein. The table lists around 600,000 distinct CDR3 sequences, 10% to 12% of them singletons, with 11% in the top ten. These data also formed part of another study, on T cells expressing NK-cell markers. From that paper: UMIs accompanied the 5'RACE template switching by which TCR beta cDNA was made.

Sequenced material: PBMCs from blood, taken on the day of vaccination. The receptor set was obtained from a man between 50 and 59 years old who received an inactivated influenza vaccine.

V is TRBV6-5 and J is TRBJ2-1, with D perhaps TRBD2 (5 bases). The V gene's germline CDR1 is MNHEY and CDR2 SVGAGI. The V and J ends lost 2 bases and 6 bases respectively, with 17 bases between them. The CDR3 length is 16 residues. CDR3 loop: CASSYGRWETLNEQFF. The DNA of the CDR3 is TGTGCCAGCAGTTACGGAAGGTGGGAGACCCTCAATGAGCAGTTCTTC.

This clonotype was seen many times. This chain uses TRBV28 with TRBJ1-5, with a weak D call TRBD1 (5 bases). CDR3 length: 14 residues. The V gene's germline CDR1 is MDHEN and CDR2 SYDVKM. Trimming took 6 bases from V and 0 from J, leaving 9 bases between them. CDR3 residues: CASRTAISNQPQHF. The CDR3 bases are TGTGCCAGCAGGACAGCAATTAGCAATCAGCCCCAGCATTTT.

The chain is built from TRBV30 and TRBJ2-1; perhaps TRBD2 as D (5 bases). The ends were cut back, 1 base at V and 0 bases at J, with 10 bases in the middle. Germline V gene lookup returns CDR1 GTSNPN and CDR2 SVGIG (reference sequence). CDR3 length equals 15 residues. The CDR3 nucleotides read TGTGCCTGGAGTGGAGGAGCGGCCTCCTACAATGAGCAGTTCTTC. Encoded protein: CAWSGGAASYNEQFF. The variable domain in full, completed from reference TRBV30 and TRBJ2-1, reads SQTIHQWPATLVQPVGSPLSLECTVEGTSNPNLYWYRQAAGRGLQLLFYSVGIGQISSEVPQNLSASRPQDRQFILSSKKLLLSDSGFYLCAWSGGAASYNEQFFGPGTRLTVL.

This clonotype occurred once. The chain is built from TRBV7-9 and TRBJ2-7; D is perhaps TRBD1 or TRBD2 (6 bases each). CDR1 and CDR2 from the germline V gene are SEHNR and FQNEAQ (reference sequence). CDR3 length equals 15 residues. Trimming took 5 bases from V and 4 from J, leaving 18 bases between them. This CDR3 reads CASSGGTWGRYEQYF. For the CDR3, the DNA is TGTGCCAGCAGCGGCGGGACATGGGGGAGGTACGAGCAGTACTTC.

In its sample, this clonotype was seen many times. This chain links TRBV7-2 with TRBJ2-7, with no clear D. V was pared by 2 bases and J by 6 bases, with 8 bases between. The germline V gene has CDR1 SGHTA and CDR2 FQGNSA. This CDR3 has 12 amino acids. This CDR3 reads CASSLSGAEQYF. DNA for the CDR3: TGTGCCAGCAGCTTAAGTGGAGCCGAGCAGTACTTC.

This clonotype was seen many times. The J gene is TRBJ1-2, the V gene TRBV9; D gene ambiguous. CDR1 SGDLS and CDR2 YYNGEE come from the germline V gene. V lost 0 bases and J 2 bases, leaving 11 bases between the germline ends. CDR3 length: 15 residues. CDR3: CASSVGQHPNYGYTF. Written as DNA, the CDR3 is TGTGCCAGCAGCGTAGGGCAACATCCGAACTATGGCTACACCTTC.

The chain uses TRBV2 and TRBJ2-1; 8 nucleotides match TRBD1. Trimming took 3 bases from V and 5 from J; bases not matched to a gene: 6. The CDR3 has 15 amino acids. Germline CDR1 SNHLY, CDR2 FYNNEI. In nucleotides, the CDR3 is TGTGCCAGCAGTGACGGGACAGGTATCAACAATGAGCAGTTCTTC. As protein: CASSDGTGINNEQFF.

The chain uses TRBV27 and TRBJ2-3, with D tentatively TRBD1 (6 bases). Germline V gene sequence: CDR1 MNHEY, CDR2 SMNVEV (reference sequence). With 3 bases removed from V and 4 bases from J, the gap between germline ends came to 14 bases. This CDR3 is 15 amino acids long. The CDR3 DNA reads TGTGCCAGCAGTTTTTCCGACAGGTTTTCAGATACGCAGTATTTT. Its translation: CASSFSDRFSDTQYF.

Only a few counts were recorded for this clonotype. The chain has TRBV9 and TRBJ2-4; D is ambiguous. The germline V and J ends were trimmed by 0 bases and 5 bases, with 9 bases remaining between them. This CDR3 comprises 14 residues. Germline CDR1 SGDLS, CDR2 YYNGEE. The CDR3 coding sequence is TGTGCCAGCAGCGTAGCGGGCGATGAAAACATTCAGTACTTC. It codes for CASSVAGDENIQYF.

This clonotype was counted many times. CDR3 region: CSARDSGVAKNIQYF. CDR3 DNA: TGCAGTGCTAGAGATTCGGGTGTGGCCAAAAACATTCAGTACTTC. This sequence joins TRBV20-1 and TRBJ2-4; D gene unclear. CDR3 length equals 15 residues. CDR1 and CDR2 from the germline V gene are DFQATT and SNEGSKA (reference sequence). Trimming took 0 bases from V and 1 from J, leaving 10 bases between them.

This clonotype was recorded many times. V is TRBV29-1 and J is TRBJ2-3; D unclear. The CDR3 sequence is 11 residues long. Germline CDR1 SQVTM, CDR2 ANQGSEA. V was clipped by 2 bases and J by 6 bases, with 6 bases between them. For the CDR3, the DNA is TGCAGCGTTGAACAGAGGGATACGCAGTATTTT. The encoded protein is CSVEQRDTQYF.

In this sample, this clonotype turned up a few times. The junction shows a germline mismatch at one end, possibly a read error. The rearrangement links TRBV14 to TRBJ2-7, with 7 bases aligning to TRBD1. CDR1 and CDR2 (germline): SGHDN, FVKESK. The CDR3 is 11 residues long. In nucleotides, the CDR3 is TGTGCCAGCAGCCGACTGAGGACAGGTAGCTTC. Its translation is CASSRLRTGSF. Filled out from reference TRBV14 and TRBJ2-7, the complete variable domain reads EAGVTQFPSHSVIEKGQTVTLRCDPISGHDNLYWYRRVMGKEIKFLLHFVKESKQDESGMPNNRFLAERTGGTYSTLKVQPAELEDSGVYFCASSRLRTGSFGPGTRLTVT.

In this sample, this clonotype turned up a few times. The V and J genes are TRBV14 and TRBJ2-7, with 9 bases that match TRBD2. The V gene's germline CDR1 is SGHDN and CDR2 FVKESK. V shed 4 bases, J shed 4 bases, and the junction held 11 bases outside the gene matches. The CDR3 contains 16 residues. CDR3 bases: TGTGCCAGCAGCCCTGATTGGGCTAGCGGGGCGTACGAGCAGTACTTC. Its translation is CASSPDWASGAYEQYF.

CDR3: CSAASGSSYNEQFF. The DNA of the CDR3 is TGCAGTGCTGCTAGCGGGAGCTCCTACAATGAGCAGTTCTTC. The rearrangement uses TRBV20-1 and TRBJ2-1, with 10 bases matching TRBD2. The CDR3 is 14 residues long. The V segment lost 5 bases and the J segment 0 bases; nucleotides outside the gene matches: 1. Germline assignment: CDR1 DFQATT and CDR2 SNEGSKA (reference sequence).

This clonotype was counted at least ten times. The CDR3 sequence is CSVVRGNTEAFF. The CDR3 DNA follows: TGCAGCGTTGTCAGGGGGAACACTGAAGCTTTCTTT. V is TRBV29-1 and J is TRBJ1-1; tentative D call: TRBD1 (6 bases). CDR3 size: 12 residues. In germline, CDR1 is SQVTM, CDR2 ANQGSEA. V shed 4 bases and J shed 1 base, with 7 bases lying between them.